The rows below give T cell receptor beta chains drawn from one sample of a study of shared clonotypes between healthy human individuals. Clones were read by immunoSEQ multiplex PCR, and TCRdb kept only the in-frame ones, dropping some. The table shows about 2 million clones, with approximately 94% occurring only once. Sequences were obtained from naive CD8+ T cells sorted from blood. These receptors were obtained from a man between 18 and 35 years old in good health. CDR3s include the opening cysteine and the closing phenylalanine or tryptophan. Fields, in order: V gene, D gene, J gene, clone size, CDR3 DNA, CDR3 protein. The D gene is left open where the match is weak. Clone size is shown for a subset of rows, as once, few, many or a class of expanded clone.

TRBV5-1	NA	TRBJ1-3	NA	TGCGCCAGCAGCTTGGGGGGAGAGCGGAACACCATATATTTT	CASSLGGERNTIYF
TRBV27	NA	TRBJ2-7	NA	TGTGCCAGCAGTCCCCTCCCCCAGCGGAGCTCCTACGAGCAGTACTTC	CASSPLPQRSSYEQYF
TRBV10-3	NA	TRBJ2-7	NA	TGTGCCATCAGTGACTTTAACCAGGTAGCGGACGAGCAGTACTTC	CAISDFNQVADEQYF
TRBV10-3	TRBD2	TRBJ2-7	NA	TGTGCCATCAGGGGGGCTAGCGGGAGTGCGGGCGAGCAGTACTTC	CAIRGASGSAGEQYF
TRBV19	NA	TRBJ2-2	few	TGTGCCAGTAGTATCCCTGCGTGGAACACCGGGGAGCTGTTTTTT	CASSIPAWNTGELFF
TRBV7-8	NA	TRBJ2-7	few	TGTGCCAGCAGCTTTTGGACCGAGAGCGAGCAGTACTTC	CASSFWTESEQYF
TRBV5-6	TRBD1	TRBJ1-3	NA	TGTGCCAGCAGCTCCTACTTGACAGGGTATGCTGGAAACACCATATATTTT	CASSSYLTGYAGNTIYF
TRBV27	NA	TRBJ1-4	NA	TGTGCCAGCAGGGGGGAGCGTCTTAATGAAAAACTGTTTTTT	CASRGERLNEKLFF
TRBV6-1	NA	TRBJ2-7	NA	TGTGCCAGCAGTGAACGGGCCCCCTACGAGCAGTACTTC	CASSERAPYEQYF
TRBV9	NA	TRBJ2-7	NA	TGTGCCAGCAGCGTAGGCGGGAATAGCCTCTACGAGCAGTACTTC	CASSVGGNSLYEQYF
TRBV28	NA	TRBJ2-3	once	TGTGCCAGCAGGGCGGGGACAAGCCTTAGCACAGATACGCAGTATTTT	CASRAGTSLSTDTQYF
TRBV29-1	TRBD1	TRBJ2-7	NA	TGCAGCGTTTCCGGGACAGGGGACTCAGCGGGAGAATTCGAGCAGTACTTC	CSVSGTGDSAGEFEQYF
TRBV7-8	TRBD1	TRBJ1-2	NA	TGTGCCAGCAGCTTTGACAGGGGTTGGGGCTACACCTTC	CASSFDRGWGYTF
TRBV7-2	TRBD2	TRBJ2-4	once	TGTGCCAGCAGCAAAGGAGCGGGACTCAAAAACATTCAGTACTTC	CASSKGAGLKNIQYF
TRBV11-1	TRBD1	TRBJ1-6	few	TGTGCCAGCGGGCAGACAGGGGTGGGTCCCCTCCACTTT	CASGQTGVGPLHF
TRBV7-6	TRBD1	TRBJ2-2	NA	TGTGCCAGCAGCTTCGACAGGGTGGCCGGGGAGCTGTTTTTT	CASSFDRVAGELFF
TRBV4-1	NA	TRBJ2-7	NA	TGCGCCAGCAGCCAAGGGTCACAGGGAGCCTACTACGAGCAGTACTTC	CASSQGSQGAYYEQYF
TRBV5-6	NA	TRBJ1-1	NA	TGTGCCAGCAGCTTGGCCCGCGGGGGAGTCCCGAACACTGAAGCTTTCTTT	CASSLARGGVPNTEAFF
TRBV19	TRBD2	TRBJ2-3	NA	TGTGCCAGTAGTATTTTCGCGGGGGATAACACAGATACGCAGTATTTT	CASSIFAGDNTDTQYF
TRBV27	NA	TRBJ2-7	NA	TGTGCCAGCAGTCCCGGACGGAGGTACGAGCAGTACTTC	CASSPGRRYEQYF
TRBV4-3	NA	TRBJ1-5	NA	TGCGCCAGCAGCCAAGACCGGTATAGCAATCAGCCCCAGCATTTT	CASSQDRYSNQPQHF
TRBV7-9	NA	TRBJ2-1	NA	TGTGCCAGCAGCCCCCCGGCCTTGAGGTTCCACAATGAGCAGTTCTTC	CASSPPALRFHNEQFF
TRBV7-9	NA	TRBJ2-5	NA	TGTGCCAGCAGCCCGCGGTATGGGGGGGAGACCCAGTACTTC	CASSPRYGGETQYF
TRBV28	TRBD2	TRBJ2-5	NA	TGTGCCAGCAGCCCCGCGGGAGGTGGAGAGACCCAGTACTTC	CASSPAGGGETQYF
TRBV2	NA	TRBJ2-7	NA	TGTGCCAGCAGTGGGGTAAAGGGATACGAGCAGTACTTC	CASSGVKGYEQYF
TRBV14	NA	TRBJ1-2	NA	TGTGCCAGCAGCCCAGGACTTGGGGGCTACACCTTC	CASSPGLGGYTF
TRBV9	NA	TRBJ2-7	NA	TGTGCCAGCAGTAGCGAGGACTTATTAGGCGAGCAGTACTTC	CASSSEDLLGEQYF
TRBV28	NA	TRBJ1-1	NA	TGTGCCAGCAGTCCCGGGACATCGAACACTGAAGCTTTCTTT	CASSPGTSNTEAFF
TRBV4-1	NA	TRBJ2-7	NA	TGCGCCAGCAGCCAAAGTCGAGGTTACTACGAGCAGTACTTC	CASSQSRGYYEQYF
TRBV4-1	TRBD2	TRBJ2-3	once	TGCGCCAGCAGCTCGCCCCTAGCGGGACTAGCTTTAACAGATACGCAGTATTTT	CASSSPLAGLALTDTQYF
TRBV19	TRBD2	TRBJ2-1	NA	TGTGCCAGTAGTATAGAACCGAGCGGGAGCTCCTACAATGAGCAGTTCTTC	CASSIEPSGSSYNEQFF
TRBV30	NA	TRBJ1-3	NA	TGTGCCTGGGAGGGGGTTTTCGGCGAATTTGGAAACACCATATATTTT	CAWEGVFGEFGNTIYF
TRBV10-1	TRBD1	TRBJ2-1	NA	TGCGCCAGCAGCGAAAAACTGGGACAGCACAATGAGCAGTTCTTC	CASSEKLGQHNEQFF
TRBV15	TRBD2	TRBJ2-7	NA	TGTGCCACCAGCAGCGCCCTCGGGGGGACCTACGAGCAGTACTTC	CATSSALGGTYEQYF
TRBV6-5	TRBD2	TRBJ2-5	NA	TGTGCCAGCAGTTACGGAGCGGGAGGGCCTTTAGAGACCCAGTACTTC	CASSYGAGGPLETQYF
TRBV2	TRBD2	TRBJ2-1	NA	TGTGCCAGCAGTGACGCTAGCGGGGGGGCAAATGAGCAGTTCTTC	CASSDASGGANEQFF
TRBV5-1	NA	TRBJ2-1	NA	TGCGCCAGCAGCTTGGAGGGCGGGATAACCTCCTACAATGAGCAGTTCTTC	CASSLEGGITSYNEQFF
TRBV30	NA	TRBJ2-2	NA	TGTGCCTGGAGTCTCGATGGTTGGACCGGGGAGCTGTTTTTT	CAWSLDGWTGELFF
TRBV5-1	NA	TRBJ2-7	NA	TGCGCCAGCAGCTTGGCCGGGACGGGCTCCTACGAGCAGTACTTC	CASSLAGTGSYEQYF
TRBV23-1	NA	TRBJ1-6	NA	TGCGCCAGCAGTCAATCGAGAGAGACAGGAGCCCTTATGAGCTCCTATAATTCACCCCTCCACTTT	CASSQSRETGALMSSYNSPLHF
TRBV7-2	TRBD2	TRBJ2-7	few	TGTGCCAGCAGCTTCTCGGGAGGATCGTACGAGCAGTACTTC	CASSFSGGSYEQYF
TRBV5-4	NA	TRBJ2-6	NA	TGTGCCAGCAGCCCGGGGACATCAGCTTCCGGGGCCAACGTCCTGACTTTC	CASSPGTSASGANVLTF
TRBV6-5	NA	TRBJ2-7	NA	TGTGCCAGCAGTTACCCGACAGAGCACGAGCAGTACTTC	CASSYPTEHEQYF
TRBV4-1	NA	TRBJ2-5	NA	TGCGCCAGCAGCCAAGGATCAGGGCTGGAGACCCAGTACTTC	CASSQGSGLETQYF
TRBV7-9	NA	TRBJ1-1	NA	TGTGCCAGCAGCTTAGAGCTGCGGATGAACACTGAAGCTTTCTTT	CASSLELRMNTEAFF
TRBV5-1	TRBD1	TRBJ2-5	NA	TGCGCCAGCAGCTTAGGACAGGGTCGAGAGACCCAGTACTTC	CASSLGQGRETQYF
TRBV4-1	NA	TRBJ1-1	NA	TGCGCCAGCATGTCTGGATTGAACACTGAAGCTTTCTTT	CASMSGLNTEAFF